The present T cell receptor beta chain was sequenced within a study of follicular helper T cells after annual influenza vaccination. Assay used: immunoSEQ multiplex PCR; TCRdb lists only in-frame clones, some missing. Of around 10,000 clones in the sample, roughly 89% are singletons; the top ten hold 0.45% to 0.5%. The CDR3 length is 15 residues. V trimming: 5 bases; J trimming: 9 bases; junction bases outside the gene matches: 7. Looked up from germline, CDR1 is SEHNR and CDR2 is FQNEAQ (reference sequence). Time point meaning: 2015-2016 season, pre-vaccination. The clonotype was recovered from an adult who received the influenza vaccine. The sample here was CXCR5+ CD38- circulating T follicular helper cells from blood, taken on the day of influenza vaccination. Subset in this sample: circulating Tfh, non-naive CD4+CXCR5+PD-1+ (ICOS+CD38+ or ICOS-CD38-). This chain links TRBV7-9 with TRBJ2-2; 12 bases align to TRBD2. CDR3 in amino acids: CASSAPSGGAWELFF. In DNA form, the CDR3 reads TGTGCCAGCAGCGCCCCTAGCGGGGGGGCCTGGGAGCTGTTTTTT.